The source of this T cell receptor beta chain is a study of T cell responses to AZD1222 COVID-19 vaccine. Study-level findings and limits: None of the repertoires were sampled until the peak T cell response had passed.

As regards this clone: No antigen is known for it.

V lost 5 bases and J 10 bases, leaving 12 bases between the germline ends. This CDR3 contains 12 residues. Germline V lookup: CDR1 KGHSH, CDR2 LQKENI. The table came from immunoSEQ multiplex PCR; TCRdb's copy has only in-frame clones and leaves some out. This table holds about 93,000 clones, 89% found once. Material: peripheral blood, obtained on day 0 of MenACWY control vaccination. The chain employs TRBV18 and TRBJ1-5, with D perhaps TRBD1 (5 bases). This TCR was sampled from an adult in good health. CDR3 in amino acids: CASSDGQVPQHF. The CDR3 DNA reads TGTGCCAGCTCAGACGGACAAGTACCCCAGCATTTT.